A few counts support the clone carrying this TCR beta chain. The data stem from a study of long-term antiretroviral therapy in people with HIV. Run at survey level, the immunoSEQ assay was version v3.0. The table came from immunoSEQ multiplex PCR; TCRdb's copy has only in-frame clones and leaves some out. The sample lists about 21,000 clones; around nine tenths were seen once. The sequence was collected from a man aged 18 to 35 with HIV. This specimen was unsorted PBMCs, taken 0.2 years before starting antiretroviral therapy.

CDR3: CASSPATAGEESSYNEQFF. The CDR3 bases are TGTGCCAGCAGCCCGGCGACAGCGGGGGAAGAAAGCTCCTACAATGAGCAGTTCTTC. The chain couples TRBV4-2 to TRBJ2-1, with 8 positions matching TRBD2. The CDR3 loop spans 19 amino acids. The germline V gene has CDR1 LGHNA and CDR2 YNFKEQ. With V trimmed by 4 bases and J by 0 bases, 14 bases remained unmatched.